The source of this T cell receptor (beta chain) is a study of OX40 agonist ivuxolimab in advanced cancers. Study-wide background: Ivuxolimab is an agonistic anti-OX40 (CD134) antibody, and patients were treated with it. Partial responses were seen in three patients, one with hepatocellular carcinoma and two with cutaneous melanoma.

A remark on this clone: Its antigen is still unknown.

CDR1 MNHNY and CDR2 SVGAGI come from the germline V gene (reference sequence). Between the trimmed V and J ends, which lost 2 bases and 1 base, there was a span of 5 bases. The CDR3 covers 13 residues. TCRdb's table, derived via immunoSEQ multiplex PCR, lists solely in-frame clones and lacks some. The repertoire consists of 55,000 to 75,000 clones, with roughly 84% occurring once and the leading ten covering roughly 1.2%. General study results and limits: CD8+ T cells were the subset that, on average, had more expanded clones than CD4+.

This clonotype was obtained from an adult with an advanced solid tumor such as melanoma, head and neck, liver or kidney cancer. This chain links TRBV6-6 with TRBJ1-1; D not certain. Sequencing used CD4+ or CD8+ T cells sorted from blood, obtained in a trial of the OX40 agonist ivuxolimab. CDR3 DNA sequence: TGTGCCAGCAGTTACCCACAGAACACTGAAGCTTTCTTT. Its protein is CASSYPQNTEAFF.